What follows describes a single T cell receptor beta chain. Its matching antigen is unknown. The data stem from a study of cytomegalovirus exposure and HLA in healthy donors. Study-wide findings and caveats: Later analysis suggested most CMV-associated TCR beta chains were HLA-restricted.

Use of 60 Vbeta and 13 Jbeta primers characterized the PCR. Clones were read by immunoSEQ multiplex PCR, and TCRdb kept only the in-frame ones, dropping some. The table has 210,000 or so clones, over 60% seen once. Germline-derived CDR1 and CDR2 are SEHNR and FQNEAQ (reference sequence). Trimming cost V 7 bases and J 6 bases, with 16 bases left between them. CDR3 length equals 13 residues. The source of this sequence is a man between 40 and 49 years old in good health and CMV-seronegative. The source material was PBMCs. The J gene is TRBJ2-7, the V gene TRBV7-9, with D tentatively TRBD1 (6 bases). CDR3 nucleotides: TGTGCCAGCACCCGTGCCCAGGGGTTCGAGCAGTACTTC. It is translated as CASTRAQGFEQYF.